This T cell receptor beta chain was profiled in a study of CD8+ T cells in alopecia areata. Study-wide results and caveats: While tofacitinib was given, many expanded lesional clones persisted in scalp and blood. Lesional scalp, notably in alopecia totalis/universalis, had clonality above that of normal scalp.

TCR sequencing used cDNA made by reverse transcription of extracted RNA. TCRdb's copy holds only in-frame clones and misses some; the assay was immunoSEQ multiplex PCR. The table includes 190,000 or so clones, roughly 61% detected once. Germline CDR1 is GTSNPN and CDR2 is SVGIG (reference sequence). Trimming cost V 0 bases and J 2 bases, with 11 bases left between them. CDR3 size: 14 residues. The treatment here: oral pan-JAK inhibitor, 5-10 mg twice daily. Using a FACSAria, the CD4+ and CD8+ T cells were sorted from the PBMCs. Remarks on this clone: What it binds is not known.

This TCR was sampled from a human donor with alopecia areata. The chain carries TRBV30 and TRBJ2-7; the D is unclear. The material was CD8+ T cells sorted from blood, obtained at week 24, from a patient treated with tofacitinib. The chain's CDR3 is CAWSVGRKTYEQYF. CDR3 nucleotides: TGTGCCTGGAGTGTGGGTCGAAAAACCTACGAGCAGTACTTC.